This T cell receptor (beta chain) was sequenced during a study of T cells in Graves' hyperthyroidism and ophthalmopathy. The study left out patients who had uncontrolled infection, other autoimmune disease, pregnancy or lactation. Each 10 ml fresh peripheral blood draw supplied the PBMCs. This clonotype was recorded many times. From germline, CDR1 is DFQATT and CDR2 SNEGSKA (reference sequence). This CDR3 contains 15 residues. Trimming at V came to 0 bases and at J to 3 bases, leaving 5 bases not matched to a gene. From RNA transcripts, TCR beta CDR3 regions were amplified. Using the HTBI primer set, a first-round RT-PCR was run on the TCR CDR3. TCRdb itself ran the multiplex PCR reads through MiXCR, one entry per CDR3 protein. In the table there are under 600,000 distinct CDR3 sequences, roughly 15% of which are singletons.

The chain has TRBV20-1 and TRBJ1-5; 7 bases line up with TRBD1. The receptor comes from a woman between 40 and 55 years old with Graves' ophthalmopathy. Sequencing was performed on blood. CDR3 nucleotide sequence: TGCAGTGCTAGAGAAGGACAGGTCATCAATCAGCCCCAGCATTTT. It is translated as CSAREGQVINQPQHF.